The clone carrying this TCR beta chain was seen many times. Its antigen remains unidentified. This record belongs to a study of CD8 T cells in ankylosing spondylitis. From the 5' RACE reads, TCRdb called clonotypes with MiXCR, one entry per CDR3 protein. The sample records some 71,000 distinct CDR3 sequences, approximately 5% being singletons. The CDR3 has 15 residues. Germline V gene data show CDR1 as SEHNR and CDR2 as FQNEAQ (reference sequence). Trimming took off 2 bases at V and 0 bases at J, with 8 bases between the two ends. The study, taken as a whole, reports: As for the disease-linked clones, they showed a CD8+ phenotype and occurred at relatively low frequencies in peripheral blood. A subset of motif variants has previously been described in the synovial fluid and blood of reactive arthritis. Disease-linked clones reportedly showed significant enrichment in matched ankylosing spondylitis synovial fluid. In ankylosing spondylitis blood, a motif of about eight highly homologous TCR beta variants appeared characteristic.

The sample comprised blood, either unsorted or a sorted T cell fraction (not recorded which). The clonotype was recovered from a male donor with ankylosing spondylitis or in good health (not recorded which). V usage is TRBV7-9 and J usage is TRBJ1-3, with D hard to call. The CDR3 region has the DNA TGTGCCAGCAGCTTATCCCAGATCTCTGGAAACACCATATATTTT. Amino acids: CASSLSQISGNTIYF.